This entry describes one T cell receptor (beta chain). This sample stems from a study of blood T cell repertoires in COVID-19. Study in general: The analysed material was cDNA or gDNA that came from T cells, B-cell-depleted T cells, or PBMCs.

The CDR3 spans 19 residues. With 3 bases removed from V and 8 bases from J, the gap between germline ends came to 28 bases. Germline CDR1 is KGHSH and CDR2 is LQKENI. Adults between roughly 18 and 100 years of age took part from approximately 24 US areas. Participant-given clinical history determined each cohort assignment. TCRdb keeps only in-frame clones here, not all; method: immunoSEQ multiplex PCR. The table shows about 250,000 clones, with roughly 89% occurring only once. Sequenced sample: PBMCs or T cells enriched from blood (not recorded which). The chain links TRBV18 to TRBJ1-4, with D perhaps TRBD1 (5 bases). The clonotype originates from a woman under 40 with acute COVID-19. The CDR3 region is CASSPPSLEPGFGSEKLFF. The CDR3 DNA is TGTGCCAGCTCACCCCCCTCACTCGAGCCAGGGTTCGGGTCGGAAAAACTGTTTTTT. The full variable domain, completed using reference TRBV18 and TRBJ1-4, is NAGVMQNPRHLVRRRGQEARLRCSPMKGHSHVYWYRQLPEEGLKFMVYLQKENIIDESGMPKERFSAEFPKEGPSILRIQQVVRGDSAAYFCASSPPSLEPGFGSEKLFFGSGTQLSVL.